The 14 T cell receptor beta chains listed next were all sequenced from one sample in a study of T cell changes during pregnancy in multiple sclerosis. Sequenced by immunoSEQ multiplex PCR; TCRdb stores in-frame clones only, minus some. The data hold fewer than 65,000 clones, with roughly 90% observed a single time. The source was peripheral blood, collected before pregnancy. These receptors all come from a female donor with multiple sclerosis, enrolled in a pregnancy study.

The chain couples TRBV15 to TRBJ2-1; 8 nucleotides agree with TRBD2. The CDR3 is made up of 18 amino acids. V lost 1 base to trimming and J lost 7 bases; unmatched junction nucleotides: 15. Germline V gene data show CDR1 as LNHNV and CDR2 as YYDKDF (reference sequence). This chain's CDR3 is CATSRVPPGGPILNEQFF. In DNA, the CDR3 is TGTGCCACCAGCAGAGTCCCTCCGGGGGGGCCAATCCTGAATGAGCAGTTCTTC.

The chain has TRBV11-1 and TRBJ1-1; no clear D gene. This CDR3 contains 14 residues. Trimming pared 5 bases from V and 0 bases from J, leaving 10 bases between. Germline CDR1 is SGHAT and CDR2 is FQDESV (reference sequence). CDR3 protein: CASSLPEMNTEAFF. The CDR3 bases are TGTGCCAGCAGCCTACCCGAGATGAACACTGAAGCTTTCTTT.

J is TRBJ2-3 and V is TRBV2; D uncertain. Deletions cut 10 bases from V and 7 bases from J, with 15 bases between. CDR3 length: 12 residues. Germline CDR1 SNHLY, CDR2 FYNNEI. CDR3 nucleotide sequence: TGTGCCACCGAGGCCGACGAGAATACGCAGTATTTT. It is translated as CATEADENTQYF.

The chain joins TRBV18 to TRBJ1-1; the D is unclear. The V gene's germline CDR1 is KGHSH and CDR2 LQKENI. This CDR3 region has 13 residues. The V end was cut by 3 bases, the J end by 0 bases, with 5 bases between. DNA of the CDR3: TGTGCCAGCTCACCCCTCCTGAACACTGAAGCTTTCTTT. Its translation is CASSPLLNTEAFF. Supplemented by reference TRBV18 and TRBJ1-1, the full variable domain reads NAGVMQNPRHLVRRRGQEARLRCSPMKGHSHVYWYRQLPEEGLKFMVYLQKENIIDESGMPKERFSAEFPKEGPSILRIQQVVRGDSAAYFCASSPLLNTEAFFGQGTRLTVV.

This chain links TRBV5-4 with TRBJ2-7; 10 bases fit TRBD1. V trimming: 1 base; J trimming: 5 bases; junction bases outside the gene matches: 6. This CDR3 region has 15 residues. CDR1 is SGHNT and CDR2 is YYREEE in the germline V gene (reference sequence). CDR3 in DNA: TGTGCCAGCAGCTTGAAGGGGACAGGGGCCCACGAGCAGTACTTC. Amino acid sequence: CASSLKGTGAHEQYF.

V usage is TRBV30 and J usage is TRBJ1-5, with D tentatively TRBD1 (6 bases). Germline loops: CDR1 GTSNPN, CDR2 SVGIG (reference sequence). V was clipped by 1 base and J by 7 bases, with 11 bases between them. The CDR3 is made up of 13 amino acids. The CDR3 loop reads CAWSGAGVQPQHF. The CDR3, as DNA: TGTGCCTGGAGTGGGGCAGGGGTCCAGCCCCAGCATTTT.

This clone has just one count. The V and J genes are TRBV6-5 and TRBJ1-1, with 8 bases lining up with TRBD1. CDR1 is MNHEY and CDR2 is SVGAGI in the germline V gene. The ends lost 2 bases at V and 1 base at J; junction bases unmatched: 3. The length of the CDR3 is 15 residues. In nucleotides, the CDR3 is TGTGCCAGCAGTTACAACAGGGGGGCGAACACTGAAGCTTTCTTT. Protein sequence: CASSYNRGANTEAFF.

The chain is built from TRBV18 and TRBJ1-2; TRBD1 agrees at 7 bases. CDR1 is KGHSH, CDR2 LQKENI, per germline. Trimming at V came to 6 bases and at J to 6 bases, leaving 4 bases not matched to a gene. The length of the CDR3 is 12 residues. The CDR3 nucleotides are TGTGCCAGCTCCCCCGACAGGGATGGCTACACCTTC. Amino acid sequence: CASSPDRDGYTF.

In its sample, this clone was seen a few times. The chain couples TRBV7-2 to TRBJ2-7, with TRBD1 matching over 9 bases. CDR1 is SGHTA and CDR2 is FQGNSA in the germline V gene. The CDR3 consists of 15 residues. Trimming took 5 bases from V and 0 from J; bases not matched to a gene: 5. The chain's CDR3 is CASSKGQGPSYEQYF. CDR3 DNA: TGTGCCAGCAGCAAGGGACAGGGCCCCTCCTACGAGCAGTACTTC.

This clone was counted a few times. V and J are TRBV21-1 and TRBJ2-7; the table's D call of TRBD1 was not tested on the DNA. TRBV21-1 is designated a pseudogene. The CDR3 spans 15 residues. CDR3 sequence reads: CASSKEDRALYEQYF. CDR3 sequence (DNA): TGTGCCAGCAGCAAAGAGGACAGGGCCCTCTACGAGCAGTACTTC.

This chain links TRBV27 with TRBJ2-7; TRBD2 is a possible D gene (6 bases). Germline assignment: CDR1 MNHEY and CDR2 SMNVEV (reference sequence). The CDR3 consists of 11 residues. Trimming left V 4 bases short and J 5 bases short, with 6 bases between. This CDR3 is CASSSGDEQYF. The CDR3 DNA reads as TGTGCCAGCAGTTCGGGGGACGAGCAGTACTTC.

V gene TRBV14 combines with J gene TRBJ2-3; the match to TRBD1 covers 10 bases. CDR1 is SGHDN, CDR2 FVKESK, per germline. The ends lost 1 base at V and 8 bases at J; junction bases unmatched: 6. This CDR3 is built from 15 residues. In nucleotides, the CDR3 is TGTGCCAGCAGCCAAGGACAGGGGGCTCGGGGTACGCAGTATTTT. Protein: CASSQGQGARGTQYF.

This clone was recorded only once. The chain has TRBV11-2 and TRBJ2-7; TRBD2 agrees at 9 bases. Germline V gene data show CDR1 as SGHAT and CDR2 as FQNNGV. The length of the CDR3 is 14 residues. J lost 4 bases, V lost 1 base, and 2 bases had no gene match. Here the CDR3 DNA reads TGTGCCAGCAGCTTAGTAGCGGGGGCGTACGAGCAGTACTTC. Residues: CASSLVAGAYEQYF. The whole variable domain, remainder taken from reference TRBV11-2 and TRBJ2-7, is EAGVAQSPRYKIIEKRQSVAFWCNPISGHATLYWYQQILGQGPKLLIQFQNNGVVDDSQLPKDRFSAERLKGVDSTLKIQPAKLEDSAVYLCASSLVAGAYEQYFGPGTRLTVT.

The CDR3 reads CASSLSGGTNNEQFF. The CDR3 region has the DNA TGTGCCAGCAGCTTATCGGGGGGGACTAACAATGAGCAGTTCTTC. The genes are TRBV7-3 and TRBJ2-1, with 8 bases matching TRBD2. This CDR3 spans 15 amino acids. Germline V gives CDR1 SGHTA, CDR2 FQGTGA. With V trimmed by 2 bases and J by 5 bases, 5 bases remained unmatched.